This T cell receptor beta chain was documented in a study of cytomegalovirus exposure and HLA in healthy donors. Study at large: The Caucasian-associated ancestry cluster held roughly 80% of over 350 genotyped donors.

PCR was performed using 60 Vbeta and 13 Jbeta primers. This table comes from immunoSEQ multiplex PCR, and its TCRdb copy is limited to in-frame clones, with some not included. Its clone listing holds about 110,000 clones. The CDR3 contains 15 residues. V was shortened by 0 bases and J by 1 base, with 8 bases between the two germline ends. The germline V gene has CDR1 SGHRS and CDR2 YFSETQ. The origin of this receptor is a man aged 18 to 30 in good health and CMV-seronegative. This chain connects TRBV5-1 to TRBJ1-5; D might be TRBD1 (6 bases). Input material: PBMCs. The CDR3 region has the DNA TGCGCCAGCAGCTTGGATGGGGGCAGCAATCAGCCCCAGCATTTT. It is translated as CASSLDGGSNQPQHF.